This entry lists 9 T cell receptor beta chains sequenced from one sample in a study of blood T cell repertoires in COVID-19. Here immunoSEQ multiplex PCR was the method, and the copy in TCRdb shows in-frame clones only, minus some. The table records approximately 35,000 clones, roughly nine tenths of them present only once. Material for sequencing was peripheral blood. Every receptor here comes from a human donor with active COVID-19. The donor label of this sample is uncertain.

CDR3 sequence reads: CASSSGQDSTDTQYF. The CDR3, as DNA: TGTGCCAGCAGCTCTGGACAGGATAGCACAGATACGCAGTATTTT. The rearrangement links TRBV5-4 to TRBJ2-3; TRBD1 agrees at 7 bases. The CDR3 sequence is 15 residues long. Unmatched junction bases numbered 4, after V lost 3 bases and J lost 0 bases. CDR1 and CDR2 from the germline V gene are SGHNT and YYREEE (reference sequence).

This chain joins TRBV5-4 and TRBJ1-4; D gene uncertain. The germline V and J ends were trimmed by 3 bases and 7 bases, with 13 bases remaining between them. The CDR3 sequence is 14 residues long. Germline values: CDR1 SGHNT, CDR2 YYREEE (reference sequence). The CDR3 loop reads CASSSAYRAEKLFF. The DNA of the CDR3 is TGTGCCAGCAGCTCTGCGTACAGAGCTGAAAAACTGTTTTTT.

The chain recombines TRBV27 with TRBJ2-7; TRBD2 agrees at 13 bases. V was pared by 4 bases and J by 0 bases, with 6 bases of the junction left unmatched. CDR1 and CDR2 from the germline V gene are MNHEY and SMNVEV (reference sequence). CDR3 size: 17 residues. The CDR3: CASSSGLAGTLSYEQYF. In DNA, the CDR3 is TGTGCCAGCAGTTCGGGACTAGCGGGGACCCTCTCCTACGAGCAGTACTTC.

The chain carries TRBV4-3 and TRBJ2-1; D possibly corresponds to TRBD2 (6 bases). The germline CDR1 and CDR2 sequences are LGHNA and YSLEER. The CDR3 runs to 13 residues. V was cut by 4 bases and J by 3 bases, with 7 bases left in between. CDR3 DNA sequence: TGCGCCAGCAGCCCGGACTACTACAATGAGCAGTTCTTC. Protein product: CASSPDYYNEQFF.

The CDR3 reads CASSPGLAGVGWTGELFF. DNA of the CDR3: TGTGCCAGCAGCCCCGGACTAGCGGGAGTAGGATGGACCGGGGAGCTGTTTTTT. The rearrangement links TRBV27 to TRBJ2-2, with 13 bases matching TRBD2. Germline lookup yields CDR1 MNHEY and CDR2 SMNVEV (reference sequence). The length of the CDR3 is 18 residues. The trim removed 6 bases at V and 5 bases at J, leaving 12 bases unmatched.

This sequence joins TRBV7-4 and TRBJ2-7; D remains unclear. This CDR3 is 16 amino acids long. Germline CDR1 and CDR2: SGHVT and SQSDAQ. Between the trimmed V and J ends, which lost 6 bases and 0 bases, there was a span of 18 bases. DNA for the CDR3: TGTGCCAGCAGGATTGTCATACAAATTATCTCCTACGAGCAGTACTTC. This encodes CASRIVIQIISYEQYF.

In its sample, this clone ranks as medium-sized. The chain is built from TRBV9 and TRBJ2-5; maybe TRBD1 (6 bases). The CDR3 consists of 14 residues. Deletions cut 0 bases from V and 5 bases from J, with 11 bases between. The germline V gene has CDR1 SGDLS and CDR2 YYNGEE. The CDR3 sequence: CASSVDTGKETQYF. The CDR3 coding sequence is TGTGCCAGCAGCGTAGACACAGGGAAGGAGACCCAGTACTTC.

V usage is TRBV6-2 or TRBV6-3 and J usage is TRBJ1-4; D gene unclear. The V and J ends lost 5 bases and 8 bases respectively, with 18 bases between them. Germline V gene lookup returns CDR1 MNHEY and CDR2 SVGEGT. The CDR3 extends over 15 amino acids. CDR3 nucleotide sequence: TGTGCCAGCAGTAGCCCGCATCGGGTTGAGGAAAAACTGTTTTTT. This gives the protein CASSSPHRVEEKLFF.

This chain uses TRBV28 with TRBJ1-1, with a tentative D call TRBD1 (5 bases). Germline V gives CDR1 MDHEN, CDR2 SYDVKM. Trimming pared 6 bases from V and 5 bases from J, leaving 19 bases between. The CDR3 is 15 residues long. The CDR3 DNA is TGTGCCAGCAGCCACCAACGGGGGTCATGGACTGAAGCTTTCTTT. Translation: CASSHQRGSWTEAFF.